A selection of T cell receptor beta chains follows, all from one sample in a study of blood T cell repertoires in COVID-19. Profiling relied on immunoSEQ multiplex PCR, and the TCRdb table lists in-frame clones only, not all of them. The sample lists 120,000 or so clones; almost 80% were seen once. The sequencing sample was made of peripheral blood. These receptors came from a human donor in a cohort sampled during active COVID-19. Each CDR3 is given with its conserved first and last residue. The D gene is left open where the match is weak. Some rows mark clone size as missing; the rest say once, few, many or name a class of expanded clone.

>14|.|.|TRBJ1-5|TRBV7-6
TGTGCCAGCAGCTTAGTCACAGGGACGGAGCCCCAGCATTTT
CASSLVTGTEPQHF
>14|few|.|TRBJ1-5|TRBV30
TGTGCCTGGAGGAAGGACCCGACAGGCCAGCCCCAGCATTTT
CAWRKDPTGQPQHF
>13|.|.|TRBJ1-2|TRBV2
TGTGCCAGCAGACAGGGAGCAGACTATGGCTACACCTTC
CASRQGADYGYTF
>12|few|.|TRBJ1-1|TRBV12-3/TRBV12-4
TGTGCCAGCAGTTTGTGGGCAGGGTTGGCTTTCTTT
CASSLWAGLAFF
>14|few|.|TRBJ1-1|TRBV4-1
TGCGCCAGCAGCCAAACATCCATGAACACTGAAGCTTTCTTT
CASSQTSMNTEAFF
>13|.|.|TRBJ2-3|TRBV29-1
TGCAGCGTTAGGTGGGACTCCACAGATACGCAGTATTTT
CSVRWDSTDTQYF
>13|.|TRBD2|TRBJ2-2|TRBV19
TGTGCCACTAGCGGGGGGGCCGCCGGGGAGCTGTTTTTT
CATSGGAAGELFF
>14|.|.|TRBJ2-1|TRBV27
TGTGCCAGCAATAGCGGCGGGTCGTACAATGAGCAGTTCTTC
CASNSGGSYNEQFF
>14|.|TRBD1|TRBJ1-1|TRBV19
TGTGCCAGTAGGCCGGGACAGGGGGCCACTGAAGCTTTCTTT
CASRPGQGATEAFF
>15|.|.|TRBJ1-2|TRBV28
TGTGCCAGCAGTTTATTCCTCGGCAGCGCCGGAGGCTACACCTTC
CASSLFLGSAGGYTF
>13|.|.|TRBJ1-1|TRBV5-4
TGTGCCAGCAGCTTGAGAGGCAACACTGAAGCTTTCTTT
CASSLRGNTEAFF
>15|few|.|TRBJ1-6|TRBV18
TGTGCCAGCTCATTGACCGACAGGTTGGGTTCACCCCTCCACTTT
CASSLTDRLGSPLHF
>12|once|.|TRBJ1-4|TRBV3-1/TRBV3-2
TGTGCCAGCAGCCAAGGTACCACTAAACTGTTTTTT
CASSQGTTKLFF
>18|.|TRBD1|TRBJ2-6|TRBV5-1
TGCGCCAGCAGCTTGAGGGGGCAGGGTGAGGCTGGGGCCAACGTCCTGACTTTC
CASSLRGQGEAGANVLTF
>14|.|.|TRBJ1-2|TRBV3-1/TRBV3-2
TGTGCCAGCAGCCAAGGGCAGGGGTCTTATGGCTACACCTTC
CASSQGQGSYGYTF
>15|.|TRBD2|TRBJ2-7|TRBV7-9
TGTGCCAGCAGTAACCCCCTAGCGGATTCCTACGAGCAGTACTTC
CASSNPLADSYEQYF
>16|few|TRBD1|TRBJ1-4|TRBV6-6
TGTGCCAGCAGTTATACTAGCGGACAGGGGTCTGAAAAACTGTTTTTT
CASSYTSGQGSEKLFF
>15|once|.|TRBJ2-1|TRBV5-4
TGTGCCAGCAGCTGGGCAGGGCAAGGGGGCAATGAGCAGTTCTTC
CASSWAGQGGNEQFF
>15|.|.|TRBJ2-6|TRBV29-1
TGCAGCGTTGAAGGAGGTGGTACGGGGGCCAACGTCCTGACTTTC
CSVEGGGTGANVLTF
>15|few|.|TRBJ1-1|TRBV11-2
TGTGCCAGCAGCTTAGGGGCCAGACCGAACACTGAAGCTTTCTTT
CASSLGARPNTEAFF
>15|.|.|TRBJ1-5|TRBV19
TGTGCCAGTAGTATTTTGGGAGGGAGCAATCAGCCCCAGCATTTT
CASSILGGSNQPQHF
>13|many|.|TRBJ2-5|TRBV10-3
TGTGCCATCAGTGAGAACAGAGAAGAGACCCAGTACTTC
CAISENREETQYF
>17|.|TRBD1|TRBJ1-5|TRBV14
TGTGCCAGCAGTAGAAAACTCCGGGACAGATTTAATCAGCCCCAGCATTTT
CASSRKLRDRFNQPQHF